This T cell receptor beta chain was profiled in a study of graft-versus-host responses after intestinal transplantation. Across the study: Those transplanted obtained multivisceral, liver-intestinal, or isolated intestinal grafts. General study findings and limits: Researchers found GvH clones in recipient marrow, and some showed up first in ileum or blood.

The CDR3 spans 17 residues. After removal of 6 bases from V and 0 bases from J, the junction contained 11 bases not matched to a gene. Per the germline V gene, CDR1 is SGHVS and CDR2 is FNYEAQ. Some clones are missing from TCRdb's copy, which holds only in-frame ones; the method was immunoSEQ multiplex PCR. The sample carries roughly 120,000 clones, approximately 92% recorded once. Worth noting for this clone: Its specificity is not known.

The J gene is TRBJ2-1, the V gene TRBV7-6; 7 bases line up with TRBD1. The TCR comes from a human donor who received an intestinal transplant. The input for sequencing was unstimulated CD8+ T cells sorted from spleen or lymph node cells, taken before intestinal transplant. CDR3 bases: TGTGCCAGCAGGTTACGGTCAGGGGGTGACTCCTACAATGAGCAGTTCTTC. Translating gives CASRLRSGGDSYNEQFF.